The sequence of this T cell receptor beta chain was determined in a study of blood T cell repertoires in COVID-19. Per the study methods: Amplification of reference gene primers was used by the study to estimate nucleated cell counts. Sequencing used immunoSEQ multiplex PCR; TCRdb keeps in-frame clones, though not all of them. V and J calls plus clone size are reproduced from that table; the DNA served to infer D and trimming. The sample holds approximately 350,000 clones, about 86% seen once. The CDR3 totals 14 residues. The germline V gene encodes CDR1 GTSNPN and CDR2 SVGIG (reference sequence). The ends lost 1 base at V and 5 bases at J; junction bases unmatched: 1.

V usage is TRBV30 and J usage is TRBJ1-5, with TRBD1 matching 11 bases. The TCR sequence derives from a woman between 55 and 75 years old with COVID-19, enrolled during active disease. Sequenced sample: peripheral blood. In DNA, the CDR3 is TGTGCCTGGAGTGGGACAGGGGGCCATCAGCCCCAGCATTTT. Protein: CAWSGTGGHQPQHF.